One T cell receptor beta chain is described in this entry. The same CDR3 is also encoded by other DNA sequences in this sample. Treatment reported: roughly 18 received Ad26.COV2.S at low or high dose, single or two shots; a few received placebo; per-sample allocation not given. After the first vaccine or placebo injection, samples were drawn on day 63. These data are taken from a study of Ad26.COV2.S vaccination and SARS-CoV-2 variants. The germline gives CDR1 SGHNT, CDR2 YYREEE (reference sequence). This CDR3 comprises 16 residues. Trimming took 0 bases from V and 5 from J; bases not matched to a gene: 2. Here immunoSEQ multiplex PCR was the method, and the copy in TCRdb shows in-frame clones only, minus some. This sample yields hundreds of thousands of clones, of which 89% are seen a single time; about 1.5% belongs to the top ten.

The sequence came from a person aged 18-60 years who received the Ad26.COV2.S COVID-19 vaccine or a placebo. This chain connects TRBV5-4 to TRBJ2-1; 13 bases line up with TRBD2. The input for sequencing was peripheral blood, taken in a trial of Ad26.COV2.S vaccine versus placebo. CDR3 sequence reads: CASSLGGLAGNNEQFF. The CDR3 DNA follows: TGTGCCAGCAGCTTGGGGGGACTAGCGGGAAACAATGAGCAGTTCTTC.